Below are 12 T cell receptor beta chains sequenced from a single sample in a study of cytomegalovirus exposure and HLA in healthy donors. The primer mix had 60 Vbeta and 13 Jbeta primers. The protocol was immunoSEQ multiplex PCR, while the TCRdb copy is restricted to in-frame clones and leaves out a portion. The table includes roughly 100,000 clones, about 74% detected once. Sequencing input: PBMCs. The receptors derive from a female donor in good health and CMV-seronegative.

The rearrangement links TRBV7-9 to TRBJ2-2; 7 bases align to TRBD1. V was clipped by 2 bases and J by 4 bases; unmatched bases: 1. Germline values: CDR1 SEHNR, CDR2 FQNEAQ (reference sequence). The length of the CDR3 is 14 residues. The CDR3 is CASSLRDSTGELFF. The CDR3 DNA reads TGTGCCAGCAGCTTAAGGGACAGCACCGGGGAGCTGTTTTTT. The variable domain in full, completed from reference TRBV7-9 and TRBJ2-2, reads DTGVSQNPRHKITKRGQNVTFRCDPISEHNRLYWYRQTLGQGPEFLTYFQNEAQLEKSRLLSDRFSAERPKGSFSTLEIQRTEQGDSAMYLCASSLRDSTGELFFGEGSRLTVL.

The J gene is TRBJ1-1, the V gene TRBV5-6, with D possibly matching TRBD1 (6 bases). V was shortened by 4 bases and J by 5 bases, with 24 bases between the two germline ends. This CDR3 is 17 amino acids long. Per the germline V gene, CDR1 is SGHDT and CDR2 is YYEEEE. CDR3 coding DNA: TGTGCCAGCAGCGTAAAACCAGGGGCCTCAAGGTATACTGAAGCTTTCTTT. As protein: CASSVKPGASRYTEAFF.

The chain employs TRBV25-1 and TRBJ2-5; 10 positions agree with TRBD1. The length of the CDR3 is 15 residues. Looked up from germline, CDR1 is MGHDK and CDR2 is SYGVNS. The J segment lost 5 bases and the V segment lost 7 bases, leaving 10 bases of the junction unmatched. As DNA, the CDR3 is TGTGCCAGCACCGAGCAGGGACAGGGGTTGGAGACCCAGTACTTC. Protein product: CASTEQGQGLETQYF.

The chain combines TRBV19 with TRBJ2-1, with D perhaps matching TRBD2 (6 bases). The CDR3 totals 13 residues. Trimming cost V 7 bases and J 9 bases, with 16 bases left between them. Germline V gene sequence: CDR1 LNHDA, CDR2 SQIVND (reference sequence). For the CDR3, the DNA is TGTGCCAGTACCCCAGGGACCGGGGGTGAGCAGTTCTTC. It is translated as CASTPGTGGEQFF.

The CDR3 DNA is TGTGCCAGCAGCTCGATAACAGGGAAACCGCGAGAGACCCAGTACTTC. This sequence encodes CASSSITGKPRETQYF. The rearrangement joins TRBV7-6 to TRBJ2-5, with D perhaps matching TRBD1 (6 bases). The CDR3 consists of 16 residues. CDR1 and CDR2 from the germline V gene are SGHVS and FNYEAQ. V lost 4 bases and J 4 bases, leaving 19 bases between the germline ends.

The V gene is TRBV29-1, the J gene TRBJ1-1; 10 bases are a match to TRBD1. V lost 5 bases, J lost 6 bases, and 6 bases stayed unmatched. The length of the CDR3 is 13 residues. Germline lookup yields CDR1 SQVTM and CDR2 ANQGSEA. In nucleotides, the CDR3 is TGCAGCGTTCGACAGGGGGCGAGGGCTGAAGCTTTCTTT. It specifies CSVRQGARAEAFF.

The chain recombines TRBV6-5 with TRBJ2-5; a weak D match, TRBD2 (6 bases). Trimming shortened V by 2 bases and J by 3 bases, and 13 bases separated the two germline ends. Germline lookup yields CDR1 MNHEY and CDR2 SVGAGI. This CDR3 is 15 amino acids long. The CDR3 spells CASSYLVEGKETQYF. The CDR3 DNA follows: TGTGCCAGCAGTTACCTGGTGGAGGGGAAAGAGACCCAGTACTTC.

The CDR3 sequence is CASRGRTVSTDTQYF. In DNA, the CDR3 is TGTGCCAGCAGAGGGAGAACAGTTAGCACAGATACGCAGTATTTT. This chain uses TRBV5-4 with TRBJ2-3; a possible D gene is TRBD2 (5 bases). V lost 5 bases and J lost 0, with 13 bases in between. The CDR3 consists of 15 residues. Germline assignment: CDR1 SGHNT and CDR2 YYREEE (reference sequence).

The V gene is TRBV6-5, the J gene TRBJ2-5; D is unclear. The length of the CDR3 is 15 residues. Germline CDR1 MNHEY, CDR2 SVGAGI. The ends were cut back, 8 bases at V and 2 bases at J, with 18 bases in the middle. The CDR3 DNA reads as TGTGCCAGCGCCCAAGGCAGACTTAAACAAGAGACCCAGTACTTC. It encodes CASAQGRLKQETQYF.

The rearrangement joins TRBV6-5 to TRBJ1-2; possible D gene TRBD1, 5 bases. The CDR3 has 14 amino acids. Germline CDR1 reads MNHEY; CDR2 reads SVGAGI. Trimming took 7 bases from V and 0 from J, leaving 12 bases between them. CDR3 residues: CASTTGLANYGYTF. The DNA of the CDR3 is TGTGCCAGCACTACAGGCCTAGCTAACTATGGCTACACCTTC.

This clone has only a few counts. The J gene is TRBJ2-7, the V gene TRBV5-1; 11 positions match TRBD1. After removal of 2 bases from V and 6 bases from J, the junction contained 4 bases not matched to a gene. CDR1 is SGHRS and CDR2 is YFSETQ in the germline V gene. The CDR3 length is 14 residues. The CDR3 here is CASSFGQGAPEQYF. CDR3 nucleotide sequence: TGCGCCAGCAGCTTCGGACAGGGGGCGCCCGAGCAGTACTTC. The complete variable domain, with remaining parts taken from reference TRBV5-1 and TRBJ2-7, reads KAGVTQTPRYLIKTRGQQVTLSCSPISGHRSVSWYQQTPGQGLQFLFEYFSETQRNKGNFPGRFSGRQFSNSRSEMNVSTLELGDSALYLCASSFGQGAPEQYFGPGTRLTVT.

The chain is built from TRBV14 and TRBJ1-2; TRBD1 aligns across 7 bases. V shed 4 bases and J 6 bases; nucleotides not matched to a gene: 14. CDR1 is SGHDN and CDR2 is FVKESK in the germline V gene. CDR3 length equals 16 residues. CDR3 in DNA: TGTGCCAGCAGCCCCCCCGGGACAGCGAGAAAGGATGGCTACACCTTC. Translation gives CASSPPGTARKDGYTF.